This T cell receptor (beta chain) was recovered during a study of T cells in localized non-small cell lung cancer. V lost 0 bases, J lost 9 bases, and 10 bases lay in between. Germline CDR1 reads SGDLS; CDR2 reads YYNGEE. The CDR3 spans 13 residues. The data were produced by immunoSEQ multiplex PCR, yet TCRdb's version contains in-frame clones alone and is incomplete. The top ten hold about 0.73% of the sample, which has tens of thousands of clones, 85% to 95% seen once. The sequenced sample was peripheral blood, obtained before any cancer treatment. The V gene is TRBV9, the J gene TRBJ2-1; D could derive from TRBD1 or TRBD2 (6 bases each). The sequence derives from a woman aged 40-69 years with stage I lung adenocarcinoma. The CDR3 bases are TGTGCCAGCAGCGTAGGGGGGGCAGGTGAGCAGTTCTTC. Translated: CASSVGGAGEQFF.